The sequence of this T cell receptor (beta chain) was determined in a study of long-term antiretroviral therapy in people with HIV (dated by TCRdb to between 2022 and 2023). For the wider study: The earliest samples were collected about a decade before the 2015 WHO recommendation for immediate ART, when ART was typically delayed until CD4 counts fell. A retrospective serial study tested whether changes in peripheral blood TRB repertoire composition and diversity were associated with ART initiation and durable HIV suppression. A total of 150 to 200 cryopreserved PBMC samples came from approximately 30 adults with confirmed HIV infection and were collected serially over a mean of about 6 years (range 1-12). About a third of the roughly 30 participants with HIV were female. No cross-contamination during QIAcube processing turned up in test extractions that ran a monoclonal T-cell line alongside 33 polyclonal samples. The full study reports these points: Because pre-ART samples had limited cell numbers, profiling was done on unsorted PBMC rather than on sorted CD4+ and CD8+ T cells. Compared with controls, HIV repertoires had narrower CDR3 length ranges, and the network structure pointed to an antigen-experienced repertoire that shifted only slightly toward naive after ART. Owing to limited PBMC availability, only the TCR beta chain was sequenced, without alpha chain pairing. ART initiation was associated with a significant increase in TRB diversity, but diversity stayed significantly below transplant donor controls even after long-term ART. No data were available on ART adherence, viral resistance or therapy changes, limiting inferences about post-ART repertoire changes. Expanded TRB clones identified before ART initiation dominated the repertoire across all time points, though the dominance fluctuated and decreased in many PLHIV after ART. Samples dated from about 2004 to 2017, and the ART regimens used may be less effective than current ones.

The immunoSEQ hsTCRB v3.0 assay was used at survey level resolution to sequence the TRB variable region. A depth of roughly 35,000-50,000 T-cell genomes per sample was targeted for TRB sequencing. An Illumina MiSeq with a v3 150-cycle kit was used to sequence the pooled TRB libraries. For the original study's pipeline: Analysis of repertoires was carried out in R inside a reproducible Nextflow workflow spanning QC, data transformation and analysis. LymphoSeq2, an R package for exploring AIRR-Seq data, was used to implement custom analyses. A few samples that produced fewer than 5000 total TRB sequences were removed, so approximately 190 HIV repertoires were analyzed. Among the approximately 190 retained HIV repertoires, 55 to 60 were collected before ART initiation and 129 after ART initiation. Repertoires were downsampled to 5000 TRB nucleotide sequences, with summary statistics averaged over 100 downsampling iterations. Only TRB sequences with CDR3 regions of at least seven amino acids were retained for analysis. Diversity was assessed using a clonality score derived from Shannon entropy and using the Gini coefficient. In repertoire networks, the top 5000 CDR3 amino acid sequences were linked whenever an edit distance of one separated two sequences. Antigen specificity groups and MHC restriction were predicted for TRB CDR3 amino acid sequences with GLIPH2. CDR3 amino acid sequences were matched against VDJdb and McPAS-TCR to flag known CMV, EBV, HIV or tissue antigen associations. Pre-ART, post-ART and control groups were compared with Wilcoxon signed-rank tests and Holm-Bonferroni correction. Here the immuneACCESS table is served through TCRdb, limited to in-frame sequences with V and J called. Missing clones are a known gap in these copies; in checked studies unresolved V genes cover under half, and the rest lacks a known reason. That table supplies the V and J calls and clone size; D and trimming were determined from the DNA. The sample has some 27,000 clones on record, 84% of them singletons. The ten largest account for over 5% of the sample.

In regard to this clone: Its antigen remains unidentified. No much larger clonotype is one base removed from it; base qualities were not supplied.

The CDR3 holds 14 amino acids from the cysteine to the phenylalanine. Only the CDR3 DNA stays, 42 bases, in frame from base 1. The V end loses 3 bases and the J end loses 0 bases, and a stretch of 8 bases separates them. From the germline V gene (reference sequence), CDR1 is MNHEY and CDR2 is SMNVEV. Participants were included only if at least one PBMC sample before ART initiation and at least two post-ART samples were available. Treatment was received in the United States of America by all participants with HIV. Cryopreserved samples of 1-10 million PBMC were thawed and washed before DNA extraction. At the time of the earliest PBMC sample, participants with HIV were aged between roughly 23 and 60 years. Per participant, PBMC samples came from 1-4 timepoints prior to ART initiation and 2-8 timepoints following ART initiation, for a median of 7 samples. Serial HIV viral load, CD4+ T-cell count, ART history and demographic data were obtained for every participant. A Qiagen kit on a QIAcube was used to extract genomic DNA from unsorted PBMC, with samples processed in batches of 12.

Rearrangement joined TRBV27 to TRBJ1-1; too little of a D gene remains to name it. This TCR was sampled from a man between 18 and 29 years old with HIV. Sequences were derived from unsorted PBMCs, sampled 0.4 years after starting antiretroviral therapy. The DNA sequence is TGTGCCAGCAGTTTTCAGTCCATGAACACTGAAGCTTTCTTT. Its protein is CASSFQSMNTEAFF.